Each of the 20 T cell receptor beta chains below was sequenced from the same sample in a study of CXCR3-negative and CXCR3-positive naive CD8 T cells. General study results and limits: In CXCR3-positive naive cells, the TRB CDR3s were more hydrophobic than in CXCR3-negative naive cells.

Via 5' RACE with UMI labels, TRB cDNA libraries were prepared. Reanalyzing the 5' RACE reads, TCRdb keeps one entry per CDR3 protein, without DNA. This sample's table reports about 130,000 distinct CDR3 sequences. These receptors have no known antigen. Sequenced: naive CXCR3+ CD8+ T cells from blood. Subset of the sample: CD45RO-CCR7+CD27+CD95- naive CD8+ T cells expressing CXCR3 (TNR3+). The receptor set was obtained from a human donor in good health. Some clones in this sample may be carry-over from other donors' samples.

The V call is TRBV5-1, the J call TRBJ1-1. Germline V CDR1 and CDR2: SGHRS, YFSETQ. The CDR3 sequence is 14 residues long. This CDR3 is CASSLEGGGNEAFF.

The V call is TRBV28, the J call TRBJ2-4; with no DNA, the TCRdb D assignment of TRBD1 cannot be verified. The germline CDR1 and CDR2 sequences are MDHEN and SYDVKM. The CDR3 has 13 amino acids. CDR3 sequence: CASTHGGDHRGYF.

The gene calls are TRBV28 and TRBJ2-7; with no DNA, the TCRdb D assignment of TRBD1 cannot be verified. This CDR3 comprises 15 residues. Germline lookup yields CDR1 MDHEN and CDR2 SYDVKM. CDR3 protein: CASSLRSGRVNEQYF.

CDR3 sequence reads: CASSSGTAQETQYF. This chain uses TRBV28 with TRBJ2-5; there is no DNA to check the TCRdb D call of TRBD1. Looked up from germline, CDR1 is MDHEN and CDR2 is SYDVKM. The CDR3 consists of 14 residues.

This rearrangement joins TRBV7-9 to TRBJ2-3. CDR1 SEHNR and CDR2 FQNEAQ come from the germline V gene (reference sequence). The CDR3 runs to 15 residues. This CDR3 reads CASSADIFGSDTQYF.

The rearrangement links TRBV7-6 to TRBJ1-1. The CDR3 loop spans 14 amino acids. In germline, CDR1 is SGHVS, CDR2 FNYEAQ. This CDR3 reads CASSLATVGTEAFF.

The rearrangement joins TRBV2 to TRBJ1-1. The germline gives CDR1 SNHLY, CDR2 FYNNEI. This CDR3 is 12 amino acids long. The CDR3 here is CASSEMNTEAFF.

The V call is TRBV13, the J call TRBJ2-2; TCRdb's D call of TRBD2 is untestable without DNA. CDR1 is PRHDT and CDR2 is FYEKMQ in the germline V gene (reference sequence). This CDR3 comprises 15 residues. Here the CDR3 reads CASSWTSGVAGELFF.

This rearrangement joins TRBV5-1 to TRBJ2-1; the TRBD1 assignment by TCRdb is unverifiable without DNA. This CDR3 region has 18 residues. From germline, CDR1 is SGHRS and CDR2 YFSETQ. CDR3 sequence reads: CASSLEGARISAYNEQFF.

V gene TRBV30 combines with J gene TRBJ2-5; TCRdb proposes TRBD1, but this gene call is untestable without DNA. The CDR3 runs to 15 residues. Germline CDR1 GTSNPN, CDR2 SVGIG (reference sequence). The CDR3 loop reads CAWSVSGQPFETQYF.

CDR3 amino acids: CASSQSETALAGFNEQFF. J is TRBJ2-1 and V is TRBV4-3; as DNA is missing, the TRBD2 call by TCRdb cannot be tested. The germline gives CDR1 LGHNA, CDR2 YSLEER. CDR3 length: 18 amino acids.

The chain carries TRBV6-5 and TRBJ2-2. The germline V gene encodes CDR1 MNHEY and CDR2 SVGAGI. The CDR3 runs to 13 residues. CDR3 protein: CASSTSYSGELFF.

The CDR3 sequence is CAISEERINQPQHF. The chain recombines TRBV10-3 with TRBJ1-5. Germline lookup yields CDR1 ENHRY and CDR2 SYGVKD. The CDR3 runs to 14 residues.

This chain's CDR3 is CASSLTPPSSGGSEDTQYF. The chain couples TRBV7-6 to TRBJ2-3; the D call from TCRdb, TRBD2, cannot be confirmed without DNA. In germline, CDR1 is SGHVS, CDR2 FNYEAQ. There are 19 residues in the CDR3.

The chain uses TRBV28 and TRBJ2-3; the D call from TCRdb, TRBD2, cannot be confirmed without DNA. The CDR3 consists of 17 residues. Germline CDR1 is MDHEN and CDR2 is SYDVKM. The CDR3 loop is CASSSRLAGSGADTQYF.

The V call is TRBV7-2, the J call TRBJ1-2; TCRdb calls TRBD1, which cannot be checked without DNA. The CDR3 sequence is 13 residues long. Germline V gives CDR1 SGHTA, CDR2 FQGNSA. The CDR3 sequence is CASTEPPNYGYTF.

The rearrangement uses TRBV12-5 and TRBJ2-2; TCRdb's D call, TRBD1, is unchecked because there is no DNA. CDR1 and CDR2 from the germline V gene are LGHNT and FRNRAP. The CDR3 totals 17 residues. The CDR3 here is CASGLPGQGPDSGELFF.

The chain carries TRBV4-3 and TRBJ2-5; checking the TCRdb D call of TRBD2 is not possible without DNA. The CDR3 is 13 residues long. The germline V gene encodes CDR1 LGHNA and CDR2 YSLEER. CDR3: CASSQDREETQYF.

The rearrangement uses TRBV4-1 and TRBJ2-1; TCRdb selects TRBD1, and the lack of DNA leaves this call unchecked. Germline assignment: CDR1 MGHRA and CDR2 YSYEKL. This CDR3 is 14 amino acids long. The CDR3 is CASSPLQGESEQFF.

The chain is built from TRBV2 and TRBJ2-7; there is no DNA to check the TCRdb D call of TRBD2. Germline loops: CDR1 SNHLY, CDR2 FYNNEI. CDR3 length: 14 amino acids. This CDR3 reads CASSDSSGGHEQYF. Complete variable domain (other parts from reference TRBV2 and TRBJ2-7): EPEVTQTPSHQVTQMGQEVILRCVPISNHLYFYWYRQILGQKVEFLVSFYNNEISEKSEIFDDQFSVERPDGSNFTLKIRSTKLEDSAMYFCASSDSSGGHEQYFGPGTRLTVT.